These 10 T cell receptor beta chains originate from one sample sequenced in a study of blood T cell repertoires in COVID-19. Assay: immunoSEQ multiplex PCR; the TCRdb copy retains only in-frame clones and omits some. The sample yields about 170,000 clones, 79% seen once. Input material: PBMCs or T cells enriched from blood (not recorded which). The source is a woman aged 65 to 85 in a cohort exposed to, infected with or recovered from COVID-19 (not recorded which).

The V and J genes are TRBV29-1 and TRBJ2-7, with TRBD2 matching 8 bases. The junction had 9 bases not matched to a gene; V was cut back by 6 bases and J by 2 bases. CDR3 length: 14 amino acids. Germline values: CDR1 SQVTM, CDR2 ANQGSEA. DNA for the CDR3: TGCAGCGTGAGGGGGGGACTAGGGGCCTACGAGCAGTACTTC. Translated, it gives CSVRGGLGAYEQYF.

The V and J genes are TRBV18 and TRBJ2-7; TRBD2 might be the D (6 bases). V lost 1 base to trimming and J lost 6 bases, with 10 bases between them. The CDR3 is 13 residues long. The germline V gene encodes CDR1 KGHSH and CDR2 LQKENI. The CDR3 sequence is CASSPQEGTEQYF. The CDR3, as DNA: TGTGCCAGCTCACCACAGGAGGGAACCGAGCAGTACTTC.

The V gene is TRBV30, the J gene TRBJ2-1; D unresolved. Trimming took 5 bases from V and 0 from J, leaving 5 bases between them. CDR1 and CDR2 (germline): GTSNPN, SVGIG (reference sequence). This CDR3 contains 12 residues. The CDR3 coding sequence is TGTGCCTGGTCGAGCTCCTACAATGAGCAGTTCTTC. This sequence encodes CAWSSSYNEQFF.

The chain joins TRBV5-1 to TRBJ2-1, with 8 nucleotides matching TRBD2. Germline loops: CDR1 SGHRS, CDR2 YFSETQ. The CDR3 consists of 15 residues. J was trimmed by 8 bases and V by 4 bases; bases with no gene match: 11. CDR3 in DNA: TGCGCCAGCAGCCGCCGGATAGCGGGATTGGATGAGCAGTTCTTC. This translates into CASSRRIAGLDEQFF.

The chain has TRBV6-5 and TRBJ1-6, with 10 bases aligning to TRBD1. This CDR3 comprises 16 residues. The trim removed 4 bases at V and 7 bases at J, leaving 7 bases unmatched. The germline V gene encodes CDR1 MNHEY and CDR2 SVGAGI. CDR3 residues: CASSSPRTGGNSPLHF. CDR3 DNA sequence: TGTGCCAGCAGTTCTCCTCGGACAGGGGGAAATTCACCCCTCCACTTT.

This clone was seen a single time. The J gene is TRBJ2-6, the V gene TRBV11-3; D unresolved. The CDR3 is made up of 15 amino acids. The germline V gene encodes CDR1 SGHNT and CDR2 YENEEA. V shed 5 bases and J shed 0 bases, with 8 bases lying between them. The CDR3: CASSQPSSGANVLTF. In nucleotides, the CDR3 is TGTGCCAGCAGCCAACCTAGCTCTGGGGCCAACGTCCTGACTTTC.

This clone was found a few times. The rearrangement uses TRBV5-4 and TRBJ1-2; the match to TRBD1 covers 7 bases. V trimming: 1 base; J trimming: 3 bases; junction bases outside the gene matches: 0. Per germline, CDR1 SGHNT and CDR2 YYREEE (reference sequence). The CDR3 is 13 amino acids. In nucleotides, the CDR3 is TGTGCCAGCAGCTTGACAGGGGACTATGGCTACACCTTC. It codes for CASSLTGDYGYTF.

The gene calls are TRBV6-1 and TRBJ2-5, with 10 nucleotides matching TRBD2. With V trimmed by 4 bases and J by 5 bases, 13 bases remained unmatched. Germline CDR1 and CDR2: MNHNS and SASEGT. The CDR3 is 17 residues long. The CDR3 coding sequence is TGTGCCAGCAGTGGCGATCCTAGCGGGAGTCGGTACGAGACCCAGTACTTC. It specifies CASSGDPSGSRYETQYF.

This chain's CDR3 is CATEILGRDYNEQFF. In DNA, the CDR3 is TGTGCCACTGAGATTCTAGGACGGGACTACAATGAGCAGTTCTTC. The chain combines TRBV24-1 with TRBJ2-1; tentative D call: TRBD2 (5 bases). V was cut by 10 bases and J by 3 bases, with 18 bases left in between. This CDR3 is built from 15 residues. The germline V gene has CDR1 KGHDR and CDR2 SFDVKD.

This chain links TRBV9 with TRBJ2-2, with TRBD2 matching 9 bases. The CDR3 length is 16 residues. From germline, CDR1 is SGDLS and CDR2 YYNGEE. The junction had 4 bases not matched to a gene; V was cut back by 2 bases and J by 2 bases. The CDR3 spells CASSVLAGPNTGELFF. DNA for the CDR3: TGTGCCAGCAGCGTGCTAGCGGGACCAAACACCGGGGAGCTGTTTTTT. Variable domain in full (rest from reference TRBV9 and TRBJ2-2): DSGVTQTPKHLITATGQRVTLRCSPRSGDLSVYWYQQSLDQGLQFLIQYYNGEERAKGNILERFSAQQFPDLHSELNLSSLELGDSALYFCASSVLAGPNTGELFFGEGSRLTVL.